This entry features one T cell receptor beta chain sequence. Adult allogeneic hematopoietic cell transplant recipients with steroid-refractory graft-versus-host disease were prospectively enrolled for research autopsy. This record comes from a study of tissue T cells after allogeneic stem cell transplantation. Trimming removed 7 bases at V and 2 bases at J, with 15 bases between. This CDR3 comprises 14 residues. Germline values: CDR1 MNHEY, CDR2 SVGAGI. Clones were read by immunoSEQ multiplex PCR, and TCRdb kept only the in-frame ones, dropping some. The profile shows about 2,000 clones, around 61% of them singletons.

The specimen was transverse colon tissue, collected at autopsy. The TCR comes from a male patient at least 60 years old with steroid-refractory graft-versus-host disease after an allogeneic stem cell transplant. The graft donor may have given rise to some T cells. V and J are TRBV6-5 and TRBJ2-7; D might be TRBD1 or TRBD2, each matching 5 bases. The CDR3 coding sequence is TGTGCCAGCATAATGGGGACCCCAGCCTACGAGCAGTACTTC. It translates to CASIMGTPAYEQYF.